This is a list of T cell receptor beta chains from one sample in a study of blood T cells in healthy people across ages. TCRdb redid the calling of the 5' RACE reads with MiXCR, one entry per CDR3 protein. This sample yields more than 1,000,000 distinct CDR3 sequences, of which around 25% are seen a single time; around 0.75% belongs to the top ten. These same records also appear under a second study, on T cells of mothers and their children.

The sequencing sample was made of blood. These receptor sequences come from a girl aged 2 to 9 in good health. Each CDR3 is given with its conserved first and last residue. A D gene is named only where the DNA matches it firmly. The size field is filled for only some rows; it gives once, few, many or a size class.

few,TRBJ2-1,TRBV3-1,TRBD2,TGTGCCAGCAGCCAAAAGCGGGGGGTCTTCAATGAGCAGTTCTTC,CASSQKRGVFNEQFF
few,TRBJ1-2,TRBV2,.,TGTGCCAGCAGTGATGCAGGTCAGCTCTACTATGGCTACACCTTC,CASSDAGQLYYGYTF
.,TRBJ1-1,TRBV9,.,TGTGCCAGCAGCGTTAATCATGGCACTGAAGCTTTCTTT,CASSVNHGTEAFF
.,TRBJ2-1,TRBV7-3,.,TGTGCCAGCAGCTCAGCGGGCGGGGGCTCGCCCTACAATGAGCAGTTCTTC,CASSSAGGGSPYNEQFF
.,TRBJ2-6,TRBV6-2/TRBV6-3,.,TGTGCCAGCAGTTCATTGTCTAGAGCTGGGGCCAACGTCCTGACTTTC,CASSSLSRAGANVLTF
.,TRBJ2-1,TRBV20-1,.,TGCAGTGCTAGTCCCCCACTGGGGCATGAGCAGTTCTTC,CSASPPLGHEQFF
.,TRBJ2-1,TRBV29-1,TRBD2,TGCAGCGTCTTAGCGGGGCCTAGCTCCTACAATGAGCAGTTCTTC,CSVLAGPSSYNEQFF
few,TRBJ2-5,TRBV5-1,TRBD1,TGCGCCAGCAGCTTGGAGGGGGCGTATCAAGAGACCCAGTACTTC,CASSLEGAYQETQYF
.,TRBJ1-2,TRBV27,.,TGTGCCAGCAGTTTATACAACTCTAACTATGGCTACACCTTC,CASSLYNSNYGYTF
few,TRBJ1-1,TRBV10-2,.,TGCGCCACCTCACTCACAGGGTACGCTGAAGCTTTCTTT,CATSLTGYAEAFF
.,TRBJ1-5,TRBV20-1,TRBD1,TGCAGTGCTAGTAGGGGACAGGACGGGAGTCAGCCCCAGCATTTT,CSASRGQDGSQPQHF
.,TRBJ1-2,TRBV7-2,.,TGTGCCAGCAGCCCCCACAGGGATCGGGGCTACACCTTC,CASSPHRDRGYTF
.,TRBJ2-5,TRBV12-3/TRBV12-4,TRBD2,TGTGCCAGCCTCGGACTAGCGGGGGCGCGGGAGACCCAGTACTTC,CASLGLAGARETQYF
.,TRBJ1-3,TRBV12-3/TRBV12-4,.,TGTGCCAGCAGCTTAGATCCAGTCTTGGGGGACTCTGGAAACACCATATATTTT,CASSLDPVLGDSGNTIYF
few,TRBJ2-5,TRBV4-2,.,TGTGCCAGCAGCCAGCCCGGGGGATTCCAAGAGACCCAGTACTTC,CASSQPGGFQETQYF
once,TRBJ2-7,TRBV6-5,.,TGTGCCAGCAGTTACTCAATCGCTAGCGTAGGCTCCTACGAGCAGTACTTC,CASSYSIASVGSYEQYF
many,TRBJ2-3,TRBV9,.,TGTGCCAGCAGCGTAGCAGGGGGGGATACGCAGTATTTT,CASSVAGGDTQYF
.,TRBJ1-2,TRBV27,.,TGTGCCAGCAGTTCCCGGGCTTCCAATGGCTACACCTTC,CASSSRASNGYTF
many,TRBJ2-5,TRBV9,.,TGTGCCAGCAGCGTAGTTGGGGCAGGGGAACAAGAGACCCAGTACTTC,CASSVVGAGEQETQYF
few,TRBJ2-3,TRBV5-4,TRBD1,TGTGCCAGCAGCGGGACAGCCTACGCCAGCACAGATACGCAGTATTTT,CASSGTAYASTDTQYF
.,TRBJ2-3,TRBV29-1,TRBD2,TGCAGCGTTGTAACTAGCGGGAGCACAGATACGCAGTATTTT,CSVVTSGSTDTQYF
few,TRBJ1-2,TRBV12-3/TRBV12-4,.,TGTGCCAGCAGTTACTCAGGGAAATATGGCTACACCTTC,CASSYSGKYGYTF
few,TRBJ1-6,TRBV7-2,TRBD1,TGTGCCAGCAGCTTACAGGGGGCCACAAGGGGCTCCTATAATTCACCCCTCCACTTT,CASSLQGATRGSYNSPLHF
.,TRBJ2-1,TRBV5-1,TRBD2,TGCGCCAGCAGCTTGGGGGCGGGGGGTGTAGATGAGCAGTTCTTC,CASSLGAGGVDEQFF
.,TRBJ2-7,TRBV6-1,TRBD2,TGTGCCAGCAGTGACGGTCTAGCGGGATGGGACGAGCAGTACTTC,CASSDGLAGWDEQYF
.,TRBJ1-1,TRBV6-2/TRBV6-3,.,TGTGCCAGCAACAACAGGGTTGGCACTGAAGCTTTCTTT,CASNNRVGTEAFF
.,TRBJ2-5,TRBV29-1,.,TGCAGCGTTGAAGAAATGGGGGTTTGGGCCCAGTACTTC,CSVEEMGVWAQYF
.,TRBJ2-7,TRBV6-2/TRBV6-3,.,TGTGCCAGCAGTTACGGGCGAGCAGGGCGTATCGAGCAGTACTTC,CASSYGRAGRIEQYF
.,TRBJ1-2,TRBV6-2/TRBV6-3,.,TGTGCCGCCCGGGAGGCTTACCATAACTATGGCTACACCTTC,CAAREAYHNYGYTF
.,TRBJ2-2,TRBV12-3/TRBV12-4,TRBD1,TGTGCCAGCAGTTTTGGGACAGGGGGCACCGGGGAGCTGTTTTTT,CASSFGTGGTGELFF
.,TRBJ2-7,TRBV2,.,TGTGCCACCCGAAGGGAGACCACGGCGCTGGACGAGCAGTACTTC,CATRRETTALDEQYF
.,TRBJ2-2,TRBV5-1,.,TGCGCCAGCAGCTTGCTGGTCGACACCGGGGAGCTGTTTTTT,CASSLLVDTGELFF
.,TRBJ2-5,TRBV5-6,.,TGTGCCAGCAGCATTACACCCAGGGGAGAGACCCAGTACTTC,CASSITPRGETQYF
many,TRBJ2-5,TRBV9,.,TGTGCCAGCAGCCCCCAGTACCAAGAGACCCAGTACTTC,CASSPQYQETQYF
.,TRBJ1-4,TRBV7-9,.,TGTGCCAGCAGCTTGGGCCGGGATAGGGGAGGATTTGGTGAAAAACTGTTTTTT,CASSLGRDRGGFGEKLFF
once,TRBJ2-7,TRBV29-1,.,TGCAGCGCCCAAGACAGGACTATCTACGAGCAGTACTTC,CSAQDRTIYEQYF
.,TRBJ2-1,TRBV3-1,TRBD2,TGTGCCAGCAGCCAAGTAGCTTGGGGGACTAGTTTGAATGAGCAGTTCTTC,CASSQVAWGTSLNEQFF
few,TRBJ1-1,TRBV2,.,TGTGCCAGCAGTTACCCGACAGGAGCTTTCTTT,CASSYPTGAFF
many,TRBJ2-3,TRBV27,.,TGTGCCAGCAGTTTGCGTCCGGCTAGCACAGATACGCAGTATTTT,CASSLRPASTDTQYF
.,TRBJ1-2,TRBV6-6,TRBD1,TGTGCCAGCAGTTACTCACAGGGGGCTCGAGGCTACACCTTC,CASSYSQGARGYTF
.,TRBJ1-1,TRBV7-8,.,TGTGCCAGCAGCCCCGGACCTAGGACTGAAGCTTTCTTT,CASSPGPRTEAFF
.,TRBJ2-7,TRBV29-1,.,TGCAGCGTTCTCAAGGAGGGGTACGAGCAGTACTTC,CSVLKEGYEQYF
few,TRBJ2-3,TRBV7-3,TRBD2,TGTGCCAGCAGCTTAGGCGGGGGTCTGGGCACAGATACGCAGTATTTT,CASSLGGGLGTDTQYF
few,TRBJ2-7,TRBV29-1,.,TGCAGCGTTGAATACGGTAGCTCCTACGAGCAGTACTTC,CSVEYGSSYEQYF
few,TRBJ2-7,TRBV29-1,.,TGCAGCGTTGAGCTAAGGACAGCCCGGAACTACGAGCAGTACTTC,CSVELRTARNYEQYF
.,TRBJ2-1,TRBV10-1,.,TGCGCCAGCAGTGCGGCAAGGTACAATGAGCAGTTCTTC,CASSAARYNEQFF
.,TRBJ2-4,TRBV28,.,TGTGCCAGCAGTGCCGGTACTACCGGCGGGAAAAACATTCAGTACTTC,CASSAGTTGGKNIQYF
.,TRBJ2-3,TRBV6-2/TRBV6-3,.,TGTGCCAGCAGTAAATTCACAGTAGATACGCAGTATTTT,CASSKFTVDTQYF
.,TRBJ2-1,TRBV27,TRBD2,TGTGCCAGCAGTTTAGGCCTAGCGGTAACCTACAATGAGCAGTTCTTC,CASSLGLAVTYNEQFF
many,TRBJ1-2,TRBV6-5,.,TGTGCCAGCAGTTACTTCACCTCGGACAGCGGAGTGGGGGGCTACACCTTC,CASSYFTSDSGVGGYTF
.,TRBJ1-6,TRBV5-5,.,TGTGCCAGCAGGCCCCCGGGGTATTCACCCCTCCACTTT,CASRPPGYSPLHF
.,TRBJ2-5,TRBV29-1,.,TGCAGCGTTGACAGGGAATCCCAAGAGACCCAGTACTTC,CSVDRESQETQYF
few,TRBJ2-1,TRBV4-1,.,TGCGCCAGCAGCCAAGGGACACAGCTTACCACTGACAATGAGCAGTTCTTC,CASSQGTQLTTDNEQFF
.,TRBJ2-1,TRBV20-1,TRBD2,TGCAGTGCTAGAGAGGCTAGCGGCAATGAGCAGTTCTTC,CSAREASGNEQFF
.,TRBJ2-7,TRBV20-1,.,TGCAGTGCTAGAGAACCCGGGCTTTACGAGCAGTACTTC,CSAREPGLYEQYF